Sequencing of this TCR beta chain was carried out in a study of cytomegalovirus exposure and HLA in healthy donors. Produced via immunoSEQ multiplex PCR; TCRdb's table is partial and in-frame only. The data show about 62,000 clones, roughly 94% seen once. The validation cohort, a group of under 150 subjects, included the donors and was separate from the approximately 670-subject first cohort. With 5 bases removed from V and 2 bases from J, the gap between germline ends came to 13 bases. This CDR3 region has 15 residues. CDR1 is SGHVS and CDR2 is FNYEAQ in the germline V gene. Study findings and constraints: The tendency of first-cohort TCR clusters to co-occur in the 110 or so validation repertoires emerged from a later analysis. Reported performance of the classifier showed diagnosis of cytomegalovirus status with high specificity and sensitivity.

Concerning this clone: Its specificity is not known.

The V call is TRBV7-6, the J call TRBJ1-3; D is unresolved. This receptor was taken from a young woman in good health and CMV-seropositive. The sequencing sample was made of PBMCs. CDR3 in DNA: TGTGCCAGCAGCCCCTTTAACGGAGCTGGAAACACCATATATTTT. Protein: CASSPFNGAGNTIYF.